This T cell receptor beta chain was captured by sequencing in a study of PD-L1 blockade in urothelial cancer. TCRdb's table, derived via immunoSEQ multiplex PCR, lists solely in-frame clones and lacks some. This table holds 35,000 to 40,000 clones, about 82% found once. Time point meaning: pretreatment peripheral blood. The CDR3 is 12 amino acids. The V gene's germline CDR1 is KGHSH and CDR2 LQKENI. The V gene lost 6 bases and the J gene lost 7 bases, with 13 bases spanning the gap. V and J are TRBV18 and TRBJ2-7, with a possible D match to TRBD2 (5 bases). The sample in question was PBMCs, obtained around atezolizumab (anti-PD-L1) treatment. The receptor's source is a man older than 75 with urothelial cancer. DNA of the CDR3: TGTGCCAGCTCGTCGACACTAGGTGAGCAGTACTTC. Its protein product is CASSSTLGEQYF.